This T cell receptor (beta chain) was captured in a study of cytotoxic CD8 clonotypes in ibrutinib-treated CLL. Study-wide findings and caveats: Shared public clonotypes were rare, and on treatment they either got smaller or stayed the same.

Comment on this clone: Its target is not known.

CDR3 size: 17 residues. J was trimmed by 2 bases and V by 5 bases; bases with no gene match: 15. Germline V gene lookup returns CDR1 SGHDN and CDR2 FVKESK. Produced via immunoSEQ multiplex PCR; TCRdb's table is partial and in-frame only. The table lists 150,000 to 200,000 clones, approximately 91% of them singletons. Sequencing used PBMCs, obtained at disease progression, from a patient treated with ibrutinib. The clonotype originates from a human donor with chronic lymphocytic leukemia. The chain recombines TRBV14 with TRBJ2-7; TRBD1 matches 7 bases. In DNA, the CDR3 is TGTGCCAGCAGCGCCGAACTTTATCGGGACAGACCCTACGAGCAGTACTTC. Protein: CASSAELYRDRPYEQYF.